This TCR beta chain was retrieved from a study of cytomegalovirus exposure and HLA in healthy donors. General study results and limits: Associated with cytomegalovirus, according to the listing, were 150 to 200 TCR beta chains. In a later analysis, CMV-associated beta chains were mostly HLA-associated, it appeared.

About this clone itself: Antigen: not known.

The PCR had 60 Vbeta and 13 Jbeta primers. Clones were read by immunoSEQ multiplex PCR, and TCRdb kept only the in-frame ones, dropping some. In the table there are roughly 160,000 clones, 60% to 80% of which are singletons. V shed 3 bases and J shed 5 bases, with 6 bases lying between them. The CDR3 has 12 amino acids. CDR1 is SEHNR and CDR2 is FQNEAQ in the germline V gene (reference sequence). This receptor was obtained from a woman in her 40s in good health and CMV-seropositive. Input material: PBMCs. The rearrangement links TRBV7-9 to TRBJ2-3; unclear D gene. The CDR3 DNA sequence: TGTGCCAGCAGCTTCAGCGAAGATACGCAGTATTTT. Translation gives CASSFSEDTQYF.